This T cell receptor beta chain was found in a study of chemoradiotherapy in HPV16-positive cancers. This CDR3 has 15 residues. CDR1 and CDR2 from the germline V gene are SEHNR and FQNEAQ (reference sequence). Trimming left V 6 bases short and J 5 bases short, with 20 bases between. Study outcomes and limitations: For HPV16-positive patients, expanding HPV-responsive T cells associated with longer recurrence-free survival. Functional assays defining HPV-specific T cells used only a couple of HPV16-positive patients. Candidate HPV-specific clones and E7-related TCR motifs grew in tumor during treatment.

Repertoires were sampled repeatedly during chemoradiotherapy. Turning to this clone: Its antigen is not identified.

Some clones are missing from TCRdb's copy, which holds only in-frame ones; the method was immunoSEQ multiplex PCR. The repertoire has about 7,600 clones, just under 85% of them found once; the top ten carry approximately 3%. This chain joins TRBV7-9 and TRBJ2-7; D tentatively reads TRBD1 or TRBD2 (5 bases each). The specimen comprised blood, sampled from a patient who underwent chemoradiotherapy. The receptor's source is a human donor with HPV-associated anogenital cancer. CDR3 residues: CASRSGTPSTHEQYF. The DNA of the CDR3 is TGTGCCAGCAGGTCCGGGACGCCAAGTACCCACGAGCAGTACTTC.